The T cell receptor beta chain under discussion was sequenced for a study of sequential checkpoint blockade in melanoma. For the study at large: First-line arms were nivolumab then ipilimumab, or the reverse, randomized 1:1. Maintenance nivolumab came after either treatment sequence.

Method: immunoSEQ multiplex PCR; TCRdb's copy keeps in-frame clones and lacks some. The table lists more than 9,000 clones, roughly 81% of them singletons. Germline lookup yields CDR1 MNHEY and CDR2 SVGAGI. The CDR3 is 13 amino acids. The ends lost 6 bases at V and 4 bases at J; junction bases unmatched: 2. Treatment meaning: randomized to nivolumab then ipilimumab (arm A) or the reverse (arm B). From thawed PBMCs, live CD3+CD8+ cells negative for CD19 and CD56 were sorted. Sequencing was performed on CD8+ T cells sorted from blood (inferred from file names), taken from a patient given nivolumab and ipilimumab in sequence. This receptor was taken from a human donor with melanoma. This chain uses TRBV6-5 with TRBJ1-5; 8 bases map to TRBD1. The CDR3 loop is CASSRGQNQPQHF. CDR3 DNA sequence: TGTGCCAGCAGCAGGGGGCAAAATCAGCCCCAGCATTTT.